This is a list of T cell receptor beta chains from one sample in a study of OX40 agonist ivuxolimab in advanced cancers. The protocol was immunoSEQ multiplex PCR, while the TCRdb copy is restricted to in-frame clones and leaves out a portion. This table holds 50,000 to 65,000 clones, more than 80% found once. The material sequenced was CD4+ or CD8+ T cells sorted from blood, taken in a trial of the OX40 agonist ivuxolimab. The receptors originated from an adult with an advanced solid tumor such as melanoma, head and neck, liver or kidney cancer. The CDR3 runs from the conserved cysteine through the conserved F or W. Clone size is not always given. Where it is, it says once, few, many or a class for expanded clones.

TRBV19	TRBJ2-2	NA	CASSTRGLANTGELFF
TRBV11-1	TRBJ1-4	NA	CASSLGAGEKLFF
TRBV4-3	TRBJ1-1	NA	CASSQDRGLVAEAFF
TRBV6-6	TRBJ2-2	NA	CASSQGGELFF
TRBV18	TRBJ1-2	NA	CASSHAGQGRGYTF
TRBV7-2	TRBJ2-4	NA	CASSLGWGKNIQYF
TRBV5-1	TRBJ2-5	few	CASAGGLQETQYF
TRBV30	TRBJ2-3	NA	CAWFRGATDTQYF
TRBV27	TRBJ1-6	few	CASSFDSSSYNSPLHF
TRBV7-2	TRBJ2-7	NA	CASSYGTSLDF
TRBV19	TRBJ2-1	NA	CASSIGPLGNEQFF
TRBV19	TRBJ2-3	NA	CASNIGASGIWDTQYF